This T cell receptor beta chain was sequenced for a study of cytomegalovirus exposure and HLA in healthy donors. Findings and caveats of the study: As a later analysis showed, a missense DCLRE1C variant was linked to trimming of TCR beta V- and J-genes. It has been reported that TCR beta sequences accurately predicted the HLA-A and HLA-B alleles of most subjects. It was taken for granted in presence/absence analyses that sequencing depth across donors was roughly uniform. Researchers counted 150 to 200 TCR beta chains as cytomegalovirus-associated.

This clone was counted between two and nine times. Its specificity is not known. Vbeta (60) and Jbeta (13) primers were used in the PCR. The protocol was immunoSEQ multiplex PCR, while the TCRdb copy is restricted to in-frame clones and leaves out a portion. The sample yields 90,000 to 100,000 clones, around four fifths seen once. Trimming stripped 4 bases from V and 0 bases from J, with 18 bases between. The CDR3 contains 18 residues. The germline V gene has CDR1 MNHNS and CDR2 SASEGT. The material sequenced was PBMCs. The V gene is TRBV6-1, the J gene TRBJ2-2; D ambiguous. This TCR was sampled from a man aged 40-55 years in good health and CMV-seronegative. The CDR3 loop is CASSVRTGLKSNTGELFF. The CDR3 DNA sequence: TGTGCCAGCAGTGTGAGAACCGGGTTAAAGTCGAACACCGGGGAGCTGTTTTTT.